A single sample is the source of the 9 T cell receptor beta chains below, sequenced in a study of blood T cell repertoires in COVID-19. Method: immunoSEQ multiplex PCR; TCRdb's copy keeps in-frame clones and lacks some. The sample yields hundreds of thousands of clones, around 82% seen once. The sample was PBMCs or T cells enriched from blood (not recorded which). These receptors came from a woman in her thirties or forties who had been exposed to COVID-19.

The J gene is TRBJ1-1, the V gene TRBV12-3 or TRBV12-4, with D perhaps TRBD1 (5 bases). Trimming took off 5 bases at V and 5 bases at J, with 12 bases between the two ends. This CDR3 spans 13 amino acids. As DNA, the CDR3 is TGTGCCAGCAGTCAGGGTTCGAGGACTGAAGCTTTCTTT. Translating it yields CASSQGSRTEAFF.

In its sample, this clone was seen a few times. The rearrangement uses TRBV6-1 and TRBJ1-5, with D tentatively TRBD1 (5 bases). There are 16 residues in the CDR3. Germline assignment: CDR1 MNHNS and CDR2 SASEGT. V was clipped by 1 base and J by 6 bases, with 16 bases between them. The CDR3 nucleotides are TGTGCCAGCAGTGAAGGATTGGTAGGGGTTCGTCAGCCCCAGCATTTT. It encodes CASSEGLVGVRQPQHF.

The chain carries TRBV11-2 and TRBJ2-7, with 12 bases aligning to TRBD2. There are 15 residues in the CDR3. Germline V gene data show CDR1 as SGHAT and CDR2 as FQNNGV. Trimming removed 5 bases from V and 2 bases from J; junction bases left unmatched: 4. CDR3 sequence: CASSPTSGGTYEQYF. DNA for the CDR3: TGTGCCAGCAGCCCGACTAGCGGGGGAACCTACGAGCAGTACTTC. Supplemented by reference TRBV11-2 and TRBJ2-7, the full variable domain reads EAGVAQSPRYKIIEKRQSVAFWCNPISGHATLYWYQQILGQGPKLLIQFQNNGVVDDSQLPKDRFSAERLKGVDSTLKIQPAKLEDSAVYLCASSPTSGGTYEQYFGPGTRLTVT.

The J gene is TRBJ1-4, the V gene TRBV4-2, with 8 bases that match TRBD1. The junction had 9 bases not matched to a gene; V was cut back by 2 bases and J by 4 bases. The CDR3 extends over 17 amino acids. Germline V gene sequence: CDR1 LGHNA, CDR2 YNFKEQ. CDR3 nucleotides: TGTGCCAGCAGCCAAACGGGACAGGTCGGGGGTAATGAAAAACTGTTTTTT. Protein product: CASSQTGQVGGNEKLFF.

There are a few counts of this clone. The rearrangement joins TRBV7-6 to TRBJ1-4; perhaps TRBD1 as D (5 bases). Trimming cost V 5 bases and J 0 bases, with 19 bases left between them. Germline V gene lookup returns CDR1 SGHVS and CDR2 FNYEAQ. The CDR3 totals 18 residues. CDR3 nucleotides: TGTGCCAGCAGCCGACAGCCACCAAAACTTGCAACTAATGAAAAACTGTTTTTT. This translates into CASSRQPPKLATNEKLFF.

This chain connects TRBV6-6 to TRBJ1-5; TRBD1 is a possible D gene (5 bases). Looked up from germline, CDR1 is MNHNY and CDR2 is SVGAGI (reference sequence). V was pared by 0 bases and J by 0 bases, with 9 bases between. This CDR3 has 16 amino acids. CDR3 bases: TGTGCCAGCAGTTACTCCGTGACAGTTAGCAATCAGCCCCAGCATTTT. This encodes CASSYSVTVSNQPQHF.

This chain connects TRBV28 to TRBJ2-5; 13 nucleotides line up with TRBD2. Trimming took 7 bases from V and 4 from J; bases not matched to a gene: 12. CDR3 length: 17 residues. Germline CDR1 is MDHEN and CDR2 is SYDVKM. CDR3 DNA sequence: TGTGCCAGCACACAAGCCGCCGGGACTAGCGGGGTAGAGACCCAGTACTTC. Translated: CASTQAAGTSGVETQYF.

The chain uses TRBV7-2 and TRBJ2-3, with no clear D. Per the germline V gene, CDR1 is SGHTA and CDR2 is FQGNSA. Trimming removed 2 bases at V and 5 bases at J, with 11 bases between. CDR3 length: 14 amino acids. CDR3 loop: CASSLRQFQDTQYF. For the CDR3, the DNA is TGTGCCAGCAGCTTAAGACAATTTCAAGATACGCAGTATTTT.

V usage is TRBV4-2 and J usage is TRBJ2-7; the match to TRBD2 covers 7 bases. Germline values: CDR1 LGHNA, CDR2 YNFKEQ. After removal of 4 bases from V and 3 bases from J, the junction contained 9 bases not matched to a gene. The CDR3 spans 15 residues. In nucleotides, the CDR3 is TGTGCCAGCAGCCCAACCGCGGGGGAGCACTACGAGCAGTACTTC. Residues: CASSPTAGEHYEQYF.